Below are 17 T cell receptor beta chains sequenced from a single sample in a study of T cells in Graves' hyperthyroidism and ophthalmopathy. RNA transcripts yielded amplified TCR beta CDR3 regions. When the TCR CDR3 underwent first-round RT-PCR, the HTBI primer set was used. From the multiplex PCR reads, TCRdb called clonotypes with MiXCR, one entry per CDR3 protein. The sample records fewer than 750,000 distinct CDR3 sequences, 14% to 15% being singletons. The source material was blood. The source of these receptors is a middle-aged woman with Graves' ophthalmopathy.

The sample holds many counts of this clonotype. The J gene is TRBJ1-2, the V gene TRBV6-2 or TRBV6-3; 8 bases align to TRBD1. V dropped 6 bases and J dropped 4; count of bases not matched to a gene: 4. The CDR3 extends over 13 amino acids. From germline, CDR1 is MNHEY and CDR2 SVGEGT. The CDR3 coding sequence is TGTGCCAGCAGACATGGACAGGGCTATGGCTACACCTTC. Its protein product is CASRHGQGYGYTF.

This clonotype was counted at least ten times. The CDR3 sequence: CASSYSTIYEQYF. The CDR3 region has the DNA TGTGCCAGCAGTTACTCGACTATCTACGAGCAGTACTTC. The J gene is TRBJ2-7, the V gene TRBV6-2 or TRBV6-3; a possible D gene is TRBD2 (5 bases). The germline V gene encodes CDR1 MNHEY and CDR2 SVGEGT. CDR3 size: 13 residues. Trimming removed 0 bases from V and 3 bases from J, with 6 bases in between.

This clonotype was seen ten or more times. The CDR3 nucleotides read TGTGCCAGCAGTGACTGGACAGGGGGCTATGGCTACACCTTC. Translation: CASSDWTGGYGYTF. The V and J genes are TRBV6-1 and TRBJ1-2; 10 bases line up with TRBD1. The trim removed 3 bases at V and 4 bases at J, leaving 2 bases unmatched. This CDR3 is 14 amino acids long. Germline V gives CDR1 MNHNS, CDR2 SASEGT.

The chain recombines TRBV7-3 with TRBJ2-2, with 7 bases matching TRBD1. This CDR3 spans 17 amino acids. V was pared by 1 base and J by 6 bases, with 11 bases of the junction left unmatched. CDR1 is SGHTA, CDR2 FQGTGA, per germline. The CDR3 is CASSLNRLTGLPGELFF. CDR3 in DNA: TGTGCCAGCAGCTTAAATCGGCTGACAGGGCTCCCCGGGGAGCTGTTTTTT. Combining the CDR3 with reference TRBV7-3 and TRBJ2-2 gives the whole variable domain GAGVSQTPSNKVTEKGKYVELRCDPISGHTALYWYRQSLGQGPEFLIYFQGTGAADDSGLPNDRFFAVRPEGSVSTLKIQRTERGDSAVYLCASSLNRLTGLPGELFFGEGSRLTVL.

The chain uses TRBV10-3 and TRBJ1-3; 7 bases align to TRBD1. After removal of 5 bases from V and 4 bases from J, the junction contained 5 bases not matched to a gene. Germline CDR1 reads ENHRY; CDR2 reads SYGVKD. The length of the CDR3 is 14 residues. This chain's CDR3 is CAISPDRVGNTIYF. CDR3 DNA sequence: TGTGCCATCAGTCCTGACAGGGTGGGAAACACCATATATTTT.

This clonotype was detected many times. The chain employs TRBV7-2 and TRBJ2-7, with TRBD2 identical over 15 bases. Germline values: CDR1 SGHTA, CDR2 FQGNSA. With V trimmed by 5 bases and J by 6 bases, 5 bases remained unmatched. The CDR3 spans 15 residues. CDR3 sequence (DNA): TGTGCCAGCAGCGTAGGGACTAGCGGGAGGAGCGAGCAGTACTTC. Its protein is CASSVGTSGRSEQYF. The complete variable domain, with remaining parts taken from reference TRBV7-2 and TRBJ2-7, reads GAGVSQSPSNKVTEKGKDVELRCDPISGHTALYWYRQSLGQGLEFLIYFQGNSAPDKSGLPSDRFSAERTGGSVSTLTIQRTQQEDSAVYLCASSVGTSGRSEQYFGPGTRLTVT.

This chain links TRBV28 with TRBJ1-5, with D maybe TRBD1 (6 bases). This CDR3 has 13 residues. CDR1 is MDHEN, CDR2 SYDVKM, per germline. Deletions cut 6 bases from V and 7 bases from J, with 13 bases between. CDR3 in DNA: TGTGCCAGCAGAGGACAGCCGGGGCAGCCCCAGCATTTT. Amino acids: CASRGQPGQPQHF.

In regard to this clonotype: Relative to the germline gene, one junction end is altered; a read error may explain this. The rearrangement links TRBV29-1 to TRBJ2-5, with D possibly matching TRBD2 (5 bases). Germline CDR1 reads SQVTM; CDR2 reads ANQGSEA. CDR3 length equals 13 residues. CDR3 DNA sequence: TGCAGCGCTGAAGAGGGTAGCCAGGAGACCCAGTACTTC. Its protein product is CSAEEGSQETQYF.

The table lists this clonotype with many counts. The V and J genes are TRBV19 and TRBJ1-2; D is uncertain. Germline CDR1 LNHDA, CDR2 SQIVND (reference sequence). The V gene lost 6 bases and the J gene lost 6 bases, with 8 bases spanning the gap. This CDR3 comprises 11 residues. The CDR3 coding sequence is TGTGCCAGTAGGTTTTCCAATGGCTACACCTTC. This gives the protein CASRFSNGYTF. The variable domain in full, with the rest retrieved from reference TRBV19 and TRBJ1-2, is DGGITQSPKYLFRKEGQNVTLSCEQNLNHDAMYWYRQDPGQGLRLIYYSQIVNDFQKGDIAEGYSVSREKKESFPLTVTSAQKNPTAFYLCASRFSNGYTFGSGTRLTVV.

This clonotype came up many times. The chain couples TRBV28 to TRBJ2-7; perhaps TRBD1 as D (5 bases). The V gene lost 6 bases and the J gene lost 4 bases, with 19 bases spanning the gap. The CDR3 length is 15 residues. CDR1 is MDHEN, CDR2 SYDVKM, per germline. CDR3 nucleotides: TGTGCCAGCAGCCTGGGTGGGGCGCGCCCTTACGAGCAGTACTTC. Residues: CASSLGGARPYEQYF.

This sequence joins TRBV10-3 and TRBJ2-2; 8 nucleotides agree with TRBD1. The germline gives CDR1 ENHRY, CDR2 SYGVKD. This CDR3 comprises 14 residues. J lost 6 bases, V lost 10 bases, and 10 bases had no gene match. CDR3 protein: CATTGQGGSGELFF. The CDR3 DNA sequence: TGTGCCACCACCGGACAGGGAGGATCCGGGGAGCTGTTTTTT.

This clonotype was detected many times. The chain combines TRBV12-3 or TRBV12-4 with TRBJ1-3, with D maybe TRBD1 (6 bases). Trimming took 6 bases from V and 2 from J, leaving 14 bases between them. This CDR3 is 15 amino acids long. The CDR3 nucleotides are TGTGCCAGCAGCGAGGGACACCTTACTGGAAACACCATATATTTT. It specifies CASSEGHLTGNTIYF.

This clonotype was counted many times. The CDR3 nucleotides read TGTGCCAGCACGAGGGGTGCTACCTACGAGCAGTACTTC. Translating it yields CASTRGATYEQYF. The rearrangement links TRBV28 to TRBJ2-7, with D perhaps given as TRBD1 or TRBD2 (5 bases each). V lost 7 bases and J lost 2, with 12 bases in between. The V gene's germline CDR1 is MDHEN and CDR2 SYDVKM. The CDR3 is 13 residues long.

This clonotype was found many times. J is TRBJ2-7 and V is TRBV7-2; no firm D call. Germline CDR1 SGHTA, CDR2 FQGNSA. This CDR3 region has 11 residues. Trimming removed 3 bases at V and 4 bases at J, with 4 bases between. CDR3 in amino acids: CASSFRYEQYF. The CDR3 DNA reads as TGTGCCAGCAGCTTTCGTTACGAGCAGTACTTC.

This clonotype has at least ten counts. The chain employs TRBV29-1 and TRBJ2-7; 7 bases line up with TRBD1. This CDR3 contains 14 residues. CDR1 and CDR2 (germline): SQVTM, ANQGSEA. Trimming cost V 4 bases and J 4 bases; bases outside gene matches: 10. CDR3 residues: CSVVGTEHLYEQYF. As DNA, the CDR3 is TGCAGCGTTGTGGGGACAGAGCACCTGTACGAGCAGTACTTC.

This clonotype has more than one count but fewer than ten. The CDR3 is CASSPYEMNTEAFF. The CDR3 DNA reads as TGTGCCAGCAGCCCCTATGAAATGAACACTGAAGCTTTCTTT. The chain carries TRBV4-2 and TRBJ1-1, with D uncertain. Trimming left V 4 bases short and J 0 bases short, with 9 bases between. The CDR3 runs to 14 residues. Germline assignment: CDR1 LGHNA and CDR2 YNFKEQ.

In this sample, this clonotype turned up many times. The rearrangement joins TRBV20-1 to TRBJ2-2; D gene ambiguous. With 0 bases removed from V and 1 base from J, the gap between germline ends came to 6 bases. Germline values: CDR1 DFQATT, CDR2 SNEGSKA (reference sequence). The length of the CDR3 is 14 residues. Here the CDR3 reads CSARDRGNTGELFF. In DNA form, the CDR3 reads TGCAGTGCTAGAGATCGAGGGAACACCGGGGAGCTGTTTTTT.